A single sample gave rise to the 27 T cell receptor beta chains below, sequenced in a study of T cell responses to AZD1222 COVID-19 vaccine. Assay: immunoSEQ multiplex PCR; the TCRdb copy retains only in-frame clones and omits some. The sample consists of 150,000 or so clones, about 93% of them appearing once. The starting material was peripheral blood, obtained on day 0 of AZD1222 vaccination. The origin of the receptors is an adult in good health.

This chain uses TRBV9 with TRBJ2-6; 9 bases map to TRBD2. CDR1 is SGDLS and CDR2 is YYNGEE in the germline V gene. The J segment lost 1 base and the V segment lost 1 base, leaving 3 bases of the junction unmatched. The CDR3 contains 17 residues. CDR3 bases: TGTGCCAGCAGCGTACTAGCGGGACATTCTGGGGCCAACGTCCTGACTTTC. It is translated as CASSVLAGHSGANVLTF. The full variable domain, with the rest looked up from reference TRBV9 and TRBJ2-6, is DSGVTQTPKHLITATGQRVTLRCSPRSGDLSVYWYQQSLDQGLQFLIQYYNGEERAKGNILERFSAQQFPDLHSELNLSSLELGDSALYFCASSVLAGHSGANVLTFGAGSRLTVL.

The rearrangement joins TRBV14 to TRBJ1-2; D is perhaps TRBD1 (5 bases). V shed 2 bases and J shed 1 base, with 26 bases lying between them. Germline values: CDR1 SGHDN, CDR2 FVKESK. This CDR3 contains 20 residues. CDR3 bases: TGTGCCAGCAGCCAAATTCCCGGGCTAATCGTCGGGGGGTATAACTATGGCTACACCTTC. Translation: CASSQIPGLIVGGYNYGYTF.

V is TRBV19 and J is TRBJ1-6; no definite D call. The CDR3 has 14 residues. V shed 6 bases and J shed 6 bases, with 12 bases lying between them. Germline CDR1 reads LNHDA; CDR2 reads SQIVND (reference sequence). CDR3 DNA: TGTGCCAGTAGCTACCGGGCAAGTAATTCACCCCTCCACTTT. This encodes CASSYRASNSPLHF.

The chain joins TRBV10-2 to TRBJ2-7, with D uncertain. Trimming stripped 2 bases from V and 0 bases from J, with 14 bases between. The CDR3 totals 16 residues. Germline CDR1 is WSHSY and CDR2 is SAAADI. The CDR3 DNA follows: TGCGCCAGCAGTGAGCCCCCTTACATCAGCTCCTACGAGCAGTACTTC. Its translation is CASSEPPYISSYEQYF.

As DNA, the CDR3 is TGTGCCTGGAGTGTACTCGGGGGAAATCAGCCCCAGCATTTT. This sequence encodes CAWSVLGGNQPQHF. This chain links TRBV30 with TRBJ1-5; maybe TRBD1 (5 bases). V gave up 0 bases and J gave up 4 bases, with 10 bases separating them. CDR1 is GTSNPN and CDR2 is SVGIG in the germline V gene (reference sequence). This CDR3 region has 14 residues.

The chain is built from TRBV24-1 and TRBJ2-2; D is uncertain. V dropped 4 bases and J dropped 1 base, with 6 bases sitting between them. The CDR3 sequence is 14 residues long. The germline CDR1 and CDR2 sequences are KGHDR and SFDVKD. The CDR3 DNA sequence: TGTGCCACCAGTGACCTTAGGAACACCGGGGAGCTGTTTTTT. It is translated as CATSDLRNTGELFF.

This chain links TRBV19 with TRBJ2-3; TRBD2 matches at 10 bases. Trimming removed 6 bases from V and 5 bases from J; junction bases left unmatched: 5. Germline CDR1 LNHDA, CDR2 SQIVND (reference sequence). This CDR3 region has 14 residues. CDR3 nucleotides: TGTGCCAGTAGGCTAGCGGGAGCGGGAGATACGCAGTATTTT. This gives the protein CASRLAGAGDTQYF.

The CDR3 loop is CASRLPYLNTEAFF. DNA for the CDR3: TGTGCCAGCAGGCTTCCTTACCTGAACACTGAAGCTTTCTTT. This rearrangement joins TRBV7-9 to TRBJ1-1; the D is unclear. The V gene lost 6 bases and the J gene lost 0 bases, with 11 bases spanning the gap. CDR3 length equals 14 residues. CDR1 SEHNR and CDR2 FQNEAQ come from the germline V gene (reference sequence).

The chain uses TRBV27 and TRBJ2-2, with D unresolved. The CDR3 runs 14 residues. The germline V and J ends were trimmed by 7 bases and 6 bases, with 15 bases remaining between them. Germline loops: CDR1 MNHEY, CDR2 SMNVEV (reference sequence). In DNA, the CDR3 is TGTGCCAGCAAACCCAGGCTGGTGTCCGGGGAGCTGTTTTTT. Amino acid sequence: CASKPRLVSGELFF.

The rearrangement joins TRBV11-2 to TRBJ1-4; 11 bases agree with TRBD1. Germline assignment: CDR1 SGHAT and CDR2 FQNNGV. This CDR3 has 16 amino acids. Trimming removed 5 bases from V and 2 bases from J; junction bases left unmatched: 4. In DNA form, the CDR3 reads TGTGCCAGCAGCCCTAGGGACAGGGGGACTAATGAAAAACTGTTTTTT. Translation: CASSPRDRGTNEKLFF.

The chain links TRBV18 to TRBJ2-6; D ambiguous. This CDR3 spans 15 amino acids. The germline V and J ends were trimmed by 3 bases and 1 base, with 7 bases remaining between them. CDR1 and CDR2 (germline): KGHSH, LQKENI. CDR3 sequence reads: CASSPLLSGANVLTF. CDR3 coding DNA: TGTGCCAGCTCACCCCTTTTATCTGGGGCCAACGTCCTGACTTTC.

The chain carries TRBV7-9 and TRBJ1-4; the D is unclear. Germline V lookup: CDR1 SEHNR, CDR2 FQNEAQ (reference sequence). The CDR3 totals 14 residues. Between the trimmed V and J ends, which lost 1 base and 5 bases, there was a span of 8 bases. The CDR3 is CASSLGGGNEKLFF. The CDR3 DNA sequence: TGTGCCAGCAGCTTAGGGGGAGGCAATGAAAAACTGTTTTTT.

This clone was found a few times. The chain uses TRBV7-3 and TRBJ1-6, with no clear D. The CDR3 runs to 14 residues. Germline V gives CDR1 SGHTA, CDR2 FQGTGA. V was trimmed by 2 bases and J by 5 bases, leaving 7 bases between them. The CDR3 bases are TGTGCCAGCAGCTTACGGGCAGATAATTCACCCCTCCACTTT. This gives the protein CASSLRADNSPLHF. Full variable domain (rest looked up from reference TRBV7-3 and TRBJ1-6): GAGVSQTPSNKVTEKGKYVELRCDPISGHTALYWYRQSLGQGPEFLIYFQGTGAADDSGLPNDRFFAVRPEGSVSTLKIQRTERGDSAVYLCASSLRADNSPLHFGNGTRLTVT.

This chain uses TRBV5-4 with TRBJ1-2, with TRBD1 identical over 7 bases. CDR3 length: 17 residues. Germline V gives CDR1 SGHNT, CDR2 YYREEE (reference sequence). Unmatched junction bases numbered 14, after V lost 4 bases and J lost 2 bases. The CDR3 is CASSVKTGIRRNYGYTF. The CDR3 DNA sequence: TGTGCCAGCAGCGTCAAGACAGGGATTAGGCGGAACTATGGCTACACCTTC.

The rearrangement joins TRBV29-1 to TRBJ1-4; D is uncertain. V gave up 7 bases and J gave up 8 bases, with 11 bases separating them. Germline V gene sequence: CDR1 SQVTM, CDR2 ANQGSEA. The CDR3 runs to 11 residues. CDR3 region: CSAFGAEKLFF. The CDR3 DNA follows: TGCAGCGCCTTCGGAGCCGAAAAACTGTTTTTT.

The chain is built from TRBV7-6 and TRBJ2-2; the match to TRBD2 covers 9 bases. The CDR3 is made up of 15 amino acids. Germline CDR1 is SGHVS and CDR2 is FNYEAQ. V was pared by 1 base and J by 5 bases, with 2 bases of the junction left unmatched. This CDR3 is CASSLGTSVTGELFF. CDR3 DNA sequence: TGTGCCAGCAGCTTAGGGACTAGCGTGACCGGGGAGCTGTTTTTT. The complete variable domain, with remaining parts taken from reference TRBV7-6 and TRBJ2-2, reads GAGVSQSPRYKVTKRGQDVALRCDPISGHVSLYWYRQALGQGPEFLTYFNYEAQQDKSGLPNDRFSAERPEGSISTLTIQRTEQRDSAMYRCASSLGTSVTGELFFGEGSRLTVL.

Here the CDR3 DNA reads TGTGCCACCGCCCCGACAGGGGGCTTTGGGTACTACAATGAGCAGTTCTTC. Its protein is CATAPTGGFGYYNEQFF. The V gene is TRBV27, the J gene TRBJ2-1; 10 nucleotides agree with TRBD1. The germline V gene encodes CDR1 MNHEY and CDR2 SMNVEV (reference sequence). The CDR3 has 17 residues. Losses at the gene ends were 10 bases for V and 3 bases for J; bases not matched to a gene: 15.

V is TRBV2 and J is TRBJ1-4, with unresolved D. This CDR3 comprises 14 residues. CDR1 and CDR2 (germline): SNHLY, FYNNEI. V was trimmed by 6 bases and J by 6 bases, leaving 14 bases between them. CDR3 coding DNA: TGTGCCAGCAGATGGCAAAGAGGGCATGAAAAACTGTTTTTT. This codes for CASRWQRGHEKLFF.

The V call is TRBV7-3, the J call TRBJ2-1, with 9 nucleotides matching TRBD1. CDR1 and CDR2 (germline): SGHTA, FQGTGA. V trimming: 3 bases; J trimming: 6 bases; junction bases outside the gene matches: 3. CDR3 length: 14 residues. In DNA, the CDR3 is TGTGCCAGCAGCTTTGACAGGGGGAGCAATGAGCAGTTCTTC. Translated: CASSFDRGSNEQFF.

The chain couples TRBV19 to TRBJ2-5; D possibly corresponds to TRBD1 (5 bases). The CDR3 is 14 amino acids. The germline V gene encodes CDR1 LNHDA and CDR2 SQIVND (reference sequence). V shed 9 bases and J shed 0 bases, with 14 bases lying between them. The DNA for the CDR3 is TGTGCCAGCCAACAGGACGTCGACCAAGAGACCCAGTACTTC. It specifies CASQQDVDQETQYF.

The V gene is TRBV7-3, the J gene TRBJ1-2, with 7 bases identical to TRBD1. The CDR3 is 15 amino acids. Losses at the gene ends were 5 bases for V and 4 bases for J; bases not matched to a gene: 10. Germline assignment: CDR1 SGHTA and CDR2 FQGTGA. CDR3: CASSPIGGQTYGYTF. CDR3 bases: TGTGCCAGCAGCCCAATTGGGGGACAGACCTATGGCTACACCTTC.

V and J are TRBV4-1 and TRBJ1-3; tentative D call: TRBD1 (6 bases). The CDR3 totals 18 residues. Germline assignment: CDR1 MGHRA and CDR2 YSYEKL. The ends were cut back, 1 base at V and 0 bases at J, with 16 bases in the middle. The CDR3 region has the DNA TGCGCCAGCAGCCAAGTCTTGGGTGCAGGGGTCTCTGGAAACACCATATATTTT. The encoded protein is CASSQVLGAGVSGNTIYF.

The chain uses TRBV29-1 and TRBJ1-2; tentative D call: TRBD1 (6 bases). The CDR3 spans 12 residues. V lost 4 bases and J lost 6, with 12 bases in between. The germline CDR1 and CDR2 sequences are SQVTM and ANQGSEA. The CDR3 DNA follows: TGCAGCGTTGGGAACAGGGAGAATGGCTACACCTTC. Translated, it gives CSVGNRENGYTF.

The chain recombines TRBV5-1 with TRBJ1-2; the match to TRBD1 covers 9 bases. This CDR3 region has 14 residues. Germline V gives CDR1 SGHRS, CDR2 YFSETQ. With 4 bases clipped from V and 4 bases from J, the junction kept 5 bases outside the gene matches. Written as DNA, the CDR3 is TGCGCCAGCAGCCGGGACAGGGTTGCCTATGGCTACACCTTC. This gives the protein CASSRDRVAYGYTF. Complete variable domain (other parts from reference TRBV5-1 and TRBJ1-2): KAGVTQTPRYLIKTRGQQVTLSCSPISGHRSVSWYQQTPGQGLQFLFEYFSETQRNKGNFPGRFSGRQFSNSRSEMNVSTLELGDSALYLCASSRDRVAYGYTFGSGTRLTVV.

The genes are TRBV6-5 and TRBJ1-6; D is undetermined. The CDR3 has 14 residues. Germline V gene data show CDR1 as MNHEY and CDR2 as SVGAGI. The V end was cut by 8 bases, the J end by 2 bases, with 10 bases between. CDR3 protein: CASGKLAYNSPLHF. The DNA for the CDR3 is TGTGCCAGCGGAAAACTCGCCTATAATTCACCCCTCCACTTT.

The chain is built from TRBV19 and TRBJ1-3, with 7 bases aligning to TRBD1. Germline CDR1 LNHDA, CDR2 SQIVND (reference sequence). This CDR3 contains 14 residues. The V and J ends lost 9 bases and 3 bases, in that order; junction bases with no gene match: 8. CDR3 protein: CASVTGISGNTIYF. CDR3 in DNA: TGTGCCAGCGTGACAGGGATAAGTGGAAACACCATATATTTT.

CDR3 in DNA: TGTGCCAGCAGTTACGGACAGAAAAAGCCCCAGCATTTT. This translates into CASSYGQKKPQHF. V usage is TRBV6-5 and J usage is TRBJ1-5; TRBD1 is a possible D gene (6 bases). V was shortened by 2 bases and J by 8 bases, with 10 bases between the two germline ends. Germline V CDR1 and CDR2: MNHEY, SVGAGI. CDR3 length equals 13 residues.